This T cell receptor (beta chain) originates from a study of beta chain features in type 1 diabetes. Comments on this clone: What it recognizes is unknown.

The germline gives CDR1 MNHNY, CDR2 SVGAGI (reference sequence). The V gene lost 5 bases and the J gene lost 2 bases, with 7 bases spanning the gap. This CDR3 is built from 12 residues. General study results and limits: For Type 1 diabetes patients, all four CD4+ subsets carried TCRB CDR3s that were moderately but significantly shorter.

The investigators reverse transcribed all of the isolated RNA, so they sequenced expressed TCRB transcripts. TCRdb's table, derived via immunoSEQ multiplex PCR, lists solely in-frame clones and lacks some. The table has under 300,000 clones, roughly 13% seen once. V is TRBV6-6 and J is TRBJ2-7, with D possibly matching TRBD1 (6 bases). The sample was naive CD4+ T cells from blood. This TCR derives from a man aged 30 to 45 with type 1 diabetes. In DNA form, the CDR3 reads TGTGCCAGCAGTCCAGGGGCCTACGAGCAGTACTTC. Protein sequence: CASSPGAYEQYF.